Sequencing of this TCR beta chain was carried out in a study of neurological immune-mediated disorders. Study observations and caveats: HTLV-1-associated myelopathy had the most TCR clonal expansion, and multiple sclerosis had the least, less than healthy controls.

As regards this clonotype: Its target is unknown.

Documented time point: longitudinal time-point 1 (baseline). PBMCs numbering 2 million and stored at -80 C yielded the unsorted libraries. One entry per CDR3 protein, called by TCRdb with MiXCR from the 5' RACE reads. The sample shows tens of thousands of distinct CDR3 sequences, roughly an eighth of them seen only once. Germline lookup yields CDR1 DFQATT and CDR2 SNEGSKA (reference sequence). V trimming: 6 bases; J trimming: 7 bases; junction bases outside the gene matches: 10. CDR3 length: 13 amino acids. The sequence was collected from a female donor with HTLV-1-associated myelopathy (HAM/TSP). This chain uses TRBV20-1 with TRBJ1-1, with TRBD1 matching over 8 bases. The sequenced sample consisted of PBMCs. The CDR3 loop reads CSADRTGRVEAFF. DNA for the CDR3: TGCAGTGCCGATAGGACAGGGAGGGTTGAAGCTTTCTTT.